Listed below are T cell receptor beta chains from one sample, sequenced in a study of T cells in Graves' hyperthyroidism and ophthalmopathy. TCRdb itself ran the multiplex PCR reads through MiXCR, one entry per CDR3 protein. Among about 380,000 distinct CDR3 sequences listed, about 14% were seen once. The source material was blood. The receptors here all came from a woman in her thirties with Graves' ophthalmopathy. Both conserved end residues are part of each CDR3. The D gene is left open where the match is weak. Clone size appears in some rows only: once, few, many, or a class for an expanded clone.

v_call	clone_size	cdr3_length	j_call	d_call	cdr3_nt	cdr3_aa
TRBV7-6	few	16	TRBJ2-3	-	TGTGCCAGCAGCTCACAGCAGGGTTTTCGCACAGATACGCAGTATTTT	CASSSQQGFRTDTQYF
TRBV28	many	15	TRBJ1-6	-	TGTGCCAGCAGTACCTATACAAAACAAAATTCACCCCTCCACTTT	CASSTYTKQNSPLHF
TRBV28	many	15	TRBJ2-5	-	TGTGCCAGCAGCCCAAGTAGGGGATTACAAGAGACCCAGTACTTC	CASSPSRGLQETQYF
TRBV9	many	16	TRBJ1-4	-	TGTGCCAGCAGCGTAGGGGGGACACCAACTAATGAAAAACTGTTTTTT	CASSVGGTPTNEKLFF
TRBV11-1	-	19	TRBJ2-1	TRBD2	TGTGCCAGCAGCTTACGTCTAGCGGGGGGGTGGGGCTCCTACAATGAGCAGTTCTTC	CASSLRLAGGWGSYNEQFF
TRBV6-5	few	17	TRBJ1-6	TRBD1	TGTGCCAGCAGTTTTTTCCCAGGACAGGGCGGGAGTTCACCCCTCCACTTT	CASSFFPGQGGSSPLHF
TRBV7-9	many	16	TRBJ2-5	TRBD2	TGTGCCAGCAGCTTAGGTCCAGCGGGGGACCAAGAGACCCAGTACTTC	CASSLGPAGDQETQYF
TRBV27	many	14	TRBJ1-1	-	TGTGCCAGCAGTCCTCTCCGTCCAGGAGCAGGGGCTTTCTTT	CASSPLRPGAGAFF
TRBV6-1	few	16	TRBJ1-2	-	TGTGCTAGCAGTGAATTCGCGGGGGGTCAAGATGGTGGCTACACCTTC	CASSEFAGGQDGGYTF
TRBV7-9	-	15	TRBJ2-5	-	TGTGCCAGCAGCCATACGCTCTCCCTGGGGGAGACCCAGTACTTC	CASSHTLSLGETQYF
TRBV6-1	-	14	TRBJ2-5	-	TGTACCAGCAGGCAGGGGACCGCGGGGGAGACCCAGTACTTC	CTSRQGTAGETQYF
TRBV7-8	many	15	TRBJ1-1	-	TGTGCCAGCAGCTTAATCGCGTCAGTTAACACTGAAGCTTTCTTT	CASSLIASVNTEAFF